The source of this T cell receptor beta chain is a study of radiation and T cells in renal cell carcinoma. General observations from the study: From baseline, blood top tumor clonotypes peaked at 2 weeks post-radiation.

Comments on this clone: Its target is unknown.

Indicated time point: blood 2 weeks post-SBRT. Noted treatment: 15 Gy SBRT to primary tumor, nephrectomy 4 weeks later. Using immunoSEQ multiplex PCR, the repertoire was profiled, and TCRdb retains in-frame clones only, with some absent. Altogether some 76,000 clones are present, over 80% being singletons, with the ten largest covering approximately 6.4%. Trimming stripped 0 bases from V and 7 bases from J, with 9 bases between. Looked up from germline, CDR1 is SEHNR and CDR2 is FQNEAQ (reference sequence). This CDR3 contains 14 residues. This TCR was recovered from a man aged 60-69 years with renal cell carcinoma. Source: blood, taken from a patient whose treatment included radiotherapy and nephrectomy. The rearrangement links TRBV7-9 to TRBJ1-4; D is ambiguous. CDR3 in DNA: TGTGCCAGCAGCTTAGCTGGGGTGGCTGAAAAACTGTTTTTT. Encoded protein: CASSLAGVAEKLFF.